Each of the 5 T cell receptor beta chains below was sequenced from the same sample in a study of blood T cell repertoires in COVID-19. Data came from immunoSEQ multiplex PCR; TCRdb stores just in-frame clones and leaves some out. The sample yields 78,000 or so clones, over 75% seen once. Specimen: peripheral blood. The receptors originated from a man aged 80 or over with acute or convalescent COVID-19.

As for this clone: Germline and junction disagree at one end, which may indicate a read error. V is TRBV7-7 and J is TRBJ1-1; unclear D gene. Germline V CDR1 and CDR2: SSHAT, FNYEAQ (reference sequence). This CDR3 is built from 13 residues. CDR3 coding DNA: TGTGCTAGCAGCATTAATCTGAACACTGAAGCTTTCTTT. Translating it yields CASSINLNTEAFF.

The chain joins TRBV18 to TRBJ2-2, with 9 bases that match TRBD1. The CDR3 runs 16 residues. CDR1 and CDR2 (germline): KGHSH, LQKENI. The J segment lost 1 base and the V segment lost 5 bases, leaving 5 bases of the junction unmatched. In DNA form, the CDR3 reads TGTGCCAGCTCATCTAACAGGGGGCGGAACACCGGGGAGCTGTTTTTT. It encodes CASSSNRGRNTGELFF.

The chain has TRBV12-5 and TRBJ2-3; no reliable D call. Trimming pared 5 bases from V and 2 bases from J, leaving 5 bases between. This CDR3 comprises 12 residues. In germline, CDR1 is LGHNT, CDR2 FRNRAP. The CDR3 nucleotides are TGTGCTAGTGGTACAAACACAGATACGCAGTATTTT. It specifies CASGTNTDTQYF.

For the CDR3, the DNA is TGTGTACGGACAGAAGGGGATCTAAGAGCTTTCTTT. It is translated as CVRTEGDLRAFF. The chain joins TRBV30 to TRBJ1-1, with D tentatively TRBD1 (6 bases). The CDR3 runs 12 residues. The V gene's germline CDR1 is GTSNPN and CDR2 SVGIG (reference sequence).

For this clone: Germline is not matched at one junction end, which may reflect a read error. As DNA, the CDR3 is TGTGCTAGCAGCTTATCGCGGCAACCTAATGAAAAACTGTTTTTT. Residues: CASSLSRQPNEKLFF. The J gene is TRBJ1-4, the V gene TRBV7-7; D unclear. The CDR3 length is 15 residues. From germline, CDR1 is SSHAT and CDR2 FNYEAQ (reference sequence).